This T cell receptor beta chain appears in the sequencing data of a study of blood T cell repertoires in COVID-19. Study-wide context: The study drew acute and convalescent COVID-19 samples from the United States, Italy and Spain.

The V end was cut by 11 bases, the J end by 0 bases, with 20 bases between. Germline V gene sequence: CDR1 MRHNA, CDR2 SNTAGT. The CDR3 covers 16 residues. Original methodology: Counts of nucleated cells, estimated from reference gene primer amplification, were obtained. TCRdb keeps only in-frame clones here, not all; method: immunoSEQ multiplex PCR. The D gene and trimming were derived from the DNA, and the V and J assignments and clone size from that table. The data hold 250,000 to 300,000 clones, with around 92% observed a single time. The participants were between roughly 18 and 90 years old and came from some 25 US areas.

This clonotype originated in a woman aged 50 to 60 who had been exposed to COVID-19. Sequenced sample: PBMCs or T cells enriched from blood (not recorded which). The J gene is TRBJ2-1, the V gene TRBV6-4; a possible D gene is TRBD2 (5 bases). The CDR3: CAPTPRSGRSYNEQFF. CDR3 nucleotides: TGTGCCCCCACACCCCGGAGCGGACGCTCCTACAATGAGCAGTTCTTC.